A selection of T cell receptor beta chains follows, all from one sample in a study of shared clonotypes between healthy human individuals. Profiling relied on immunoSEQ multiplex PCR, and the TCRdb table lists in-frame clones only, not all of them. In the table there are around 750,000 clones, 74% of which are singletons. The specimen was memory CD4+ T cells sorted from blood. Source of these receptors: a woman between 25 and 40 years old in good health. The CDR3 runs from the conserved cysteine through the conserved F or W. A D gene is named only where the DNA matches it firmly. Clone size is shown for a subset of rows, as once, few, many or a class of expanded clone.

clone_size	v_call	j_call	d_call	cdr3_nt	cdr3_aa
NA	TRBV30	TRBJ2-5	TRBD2	TGTGCCTCCAGGGCACCCCTCCACCGGGCTAGCGGGGGGGAGACCCAGTACTTC	CASRAPLHRASGGETQYF
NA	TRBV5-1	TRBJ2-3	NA	TGCGCCAGCAGCTCCCAGGGTTCAGATACGCAGTATTTT	CASSSQGSDTQYF
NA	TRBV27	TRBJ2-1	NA	TGTGCCAGCAGCCGAACGGCCGGGACGGCTTACAGGGAGCAGTTCTTC	CASSRTAGTAYREQFF
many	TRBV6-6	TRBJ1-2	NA	TGTGCCAGCAGTTACTCGGCCGTAGCTAGAGGCTACACCTTC	CASSYSAVARGYTF
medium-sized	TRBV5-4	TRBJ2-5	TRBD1	TGTGCCAGCAGCTTTGGACAGGGGGCTGGCGGGACCCAGTACTTC	CASSFGQGAGGTQYF
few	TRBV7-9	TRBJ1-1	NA	TGTGCCAGCAGCCCTTTAAGAGCTCAAGTGAACACTGAAGCTTTCTTT	CASSPLRAQVNTEAFF
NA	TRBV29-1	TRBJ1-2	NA	TGCAGCGTACGGGGGGCATATGACTATGGCTACACCTTC	CSVRGAYDYGYTF
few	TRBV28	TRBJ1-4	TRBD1	TGTGCCAGCAGTTTATACTCAGGGGGCGCAACTAATGAAAAACTGTTTTTT	CASSLYSGGATNEKLFF
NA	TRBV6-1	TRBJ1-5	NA	TGTGCCAGCATGAAAGGGCCCCTGGGACAGCCCCAGCATTTT	CASMKGPLGQPQHF
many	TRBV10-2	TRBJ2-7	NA	TGCGCCAGCAAAATGTCCGGTAACAACGAGCAGTACTTC	CASKMSGNNEQYF
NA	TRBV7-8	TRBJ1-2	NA	TGTGCCAGCAGATGGGGGGGTCCTACTAACTATGGCTACACCTTC	CASRWGGPTNYGYTF
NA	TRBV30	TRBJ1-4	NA	TGTGCCTGGAGTGTGATCGGGGAAAAACTGTTTTTT	CAWSVIGEKLFF
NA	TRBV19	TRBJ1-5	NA	TGTGCCAGTAGTCGAGGGGTCCGAGGGCAGCCCCAGCATTTT	CASSRGVRGQPQHF
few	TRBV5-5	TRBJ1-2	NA	TGTGCCAGCAGCTTGGAACAGGGCGGCGGCTACACCTTC	CASSLEQGGGYTF
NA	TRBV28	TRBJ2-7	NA	TGTGCCAGCAGCAGACGACTAAACGGTCGGGGGGAGCAGTACTTC	CASSRRLNGRGEQYF
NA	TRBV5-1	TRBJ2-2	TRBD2	TGCGCCAGCAGCTCCCAGACTAGCGCGAACACCGGGGAGCTGTTTTTT	CASSSQTSANTGELFF
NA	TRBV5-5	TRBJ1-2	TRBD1	TGTGCCAACAGCCAGACAGGGGAAGCTTGGCATGGCTACACCTTC	CANSQTGEAWHGYTF
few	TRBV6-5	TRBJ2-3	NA	TGTGCCAGCAGTATTACAGGGCTCGCAAGAAATACGCAGTATTTT	CASSITGLARNTQYF